This T cell receptor beta chain was sequenced during a study of cytomegalovirus exposure and HLA in healthy donors. Study conclusions and caveats: Sequences of the TCR beta chain were said to predict the HLA-A and HLA-B alleles of most subjects accurately.

This PCR relied on a set of 60 Vbeta primers and 13 Jbeta primers. Clones were sequenced by immunoSEQ multiplex PCR, and TCRdb holds only the in-frame ones, with some missing. The listing contains about 190,000 clones. The ends lost 3 bases at V and 3 bases at J; junction bases unmatched: 3. The germline V gene encodes CDR1 SGHRS and CDR2 YFSETQ. This CDR3 comprises 14 residues. In the case of this clone: Its antigen is undetermined.

The sequence was obtained from a woman in her thirties in good health and CMV-seropositive. The chain carries TRBV5-1 and TRBJ1-3; TRBD1 matches 7 bases. Sequencing input: PBMCs. The CDR3 DNA sequence: TGCGCCAGCAGCTCGGACAGGAGTGGAAACACCATATATTTT. Translated: CASSSDRSGNTIYF.